This T cell receptor (beta chain) originates from a study of cytomegalovirus exposure and HLA in healthy donors. Whole-study findings and limits: The study labeled 170 or so TCR beta chains cytomegalovirus-associated. High specificity and sensitivity for cytomegalovirus status were reported for the classifier.

The data were produced by immunoSEQ multiplex PCR, yet TCRdb's version contains in-frame clones alone and is incomplete. The sample yields some 140,000 clones, roughly 87% seen once. The donors were part of the validation cohort of more than 90 subjects. That cohort was separate from the first cohort, which comprised 500 to 700 subjects. Turning to this clone: Its specificity is unknown.

Germline-derived CDR1 and CDR2 are SGHRS and YFSETQ. Trimming left V 4 bases short and J 2 bases short, with 13 bases between. The CDR3 runs 14 residues. The chain joins TRBV5-1 to TRBJ2-7; D not certain. The sequenced sample was PBMCs. The clonotype was recovered from a woman aged 18-30 years in good health and CMV-seropositive. Here the CDR3 DNA reads TGCGCCAGCAGCCCTACTAATGTGCCCTACGAGCAGTACTTC. Protein product: CASSPTNVPYEQYF. Complete variable domain (other parts from reference TRBV5-1 and TRBJ2-7): KAGVTQTPRYLIKTRGQQVTLSCSPISGHRSVSWYQQTPGQGLQFLFEYFSETQRNKGNFPGRFSGRQFSNSRSEMNVSTLELGDSALYLCASSPTNVPYEQYFGPGTRLTVT.